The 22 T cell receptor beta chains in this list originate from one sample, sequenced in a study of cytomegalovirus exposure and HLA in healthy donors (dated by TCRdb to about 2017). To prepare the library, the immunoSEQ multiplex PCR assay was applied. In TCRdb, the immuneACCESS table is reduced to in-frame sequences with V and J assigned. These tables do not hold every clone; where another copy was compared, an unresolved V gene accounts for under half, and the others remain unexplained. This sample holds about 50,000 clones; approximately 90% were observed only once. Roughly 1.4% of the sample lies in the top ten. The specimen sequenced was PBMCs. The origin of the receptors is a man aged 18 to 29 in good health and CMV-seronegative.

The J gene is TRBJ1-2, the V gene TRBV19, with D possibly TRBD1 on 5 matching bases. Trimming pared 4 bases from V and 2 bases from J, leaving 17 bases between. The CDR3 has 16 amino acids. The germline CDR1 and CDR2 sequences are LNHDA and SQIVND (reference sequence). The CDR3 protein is CASSSKGQGRNYGYTF. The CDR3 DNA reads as TGTGCCAGTAGTAGCAAAGGGCAGGGAAGGAACTATGGCTACACCTTC.

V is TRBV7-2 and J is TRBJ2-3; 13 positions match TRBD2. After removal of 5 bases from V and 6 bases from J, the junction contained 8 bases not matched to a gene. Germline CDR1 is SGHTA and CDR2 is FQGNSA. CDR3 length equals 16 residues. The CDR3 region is CASSRRLAGGTDTQYF. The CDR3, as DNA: TGTGCCAGCAGCCGCCGACTAGCGGGGGGAACGGATACGCAGTATTTT. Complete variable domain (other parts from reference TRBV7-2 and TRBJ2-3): GAGVSQSPSNKVTEKGKDVELRCDPISGHTALYWYRQSLGQGLEFLIYFQGNSAPDKSGLPSDRFSAERTGGSVSTLTIQRTQQEDSAVYLCASSRRLAGGTDTQYFGPGTRLTVL.

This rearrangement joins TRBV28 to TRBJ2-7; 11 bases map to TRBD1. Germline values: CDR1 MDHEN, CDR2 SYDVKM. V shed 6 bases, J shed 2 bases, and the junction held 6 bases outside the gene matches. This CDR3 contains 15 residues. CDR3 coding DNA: TGTGCCAGCAGGTTACCGGGACAGGGGGCCTACGAGCAGTACTTC. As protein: CASRLPGQGAYEQYF.

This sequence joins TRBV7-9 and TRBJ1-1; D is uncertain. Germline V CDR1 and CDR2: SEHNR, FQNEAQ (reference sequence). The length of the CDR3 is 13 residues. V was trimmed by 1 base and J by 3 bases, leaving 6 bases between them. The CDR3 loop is CASSLVSYTEAFF. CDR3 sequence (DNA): TGTGCCAGCAGCTTAGTTTCCTACACTGAAGCTTTCTTT. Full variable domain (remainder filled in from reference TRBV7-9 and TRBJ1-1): DTGVSQNPRHKITKRGQNVTFRCDPISEHNRLYWYRQTLGQGPEFLTYFQNEAQLEKSRLLSDRFSAERPKGSFSTLEIQRTEQGDSAMYLCASSLVSYTEAFFGQGTRLTVV.

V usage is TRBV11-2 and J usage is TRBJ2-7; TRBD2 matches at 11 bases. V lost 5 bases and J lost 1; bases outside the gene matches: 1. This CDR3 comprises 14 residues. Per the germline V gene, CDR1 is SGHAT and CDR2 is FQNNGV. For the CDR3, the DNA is TGTGCCAGCAGCAGACTAGCGGGATCCTACGAGCAGTACTTC. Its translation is CASSRLAGSYEQYF.

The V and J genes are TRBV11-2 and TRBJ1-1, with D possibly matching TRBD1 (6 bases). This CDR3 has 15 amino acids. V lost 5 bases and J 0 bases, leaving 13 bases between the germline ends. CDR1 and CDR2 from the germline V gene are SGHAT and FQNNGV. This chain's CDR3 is CASSETGAVNTEAFF. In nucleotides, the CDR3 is TGTGCCAGCAGCGAGACAGGAGCAGTGAACACTGAAGCTTTCTTT.

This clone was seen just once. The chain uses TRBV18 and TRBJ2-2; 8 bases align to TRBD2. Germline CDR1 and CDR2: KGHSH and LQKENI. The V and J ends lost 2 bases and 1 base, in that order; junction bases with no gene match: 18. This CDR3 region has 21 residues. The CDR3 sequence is CASSPWRPVISGALNTGELFF. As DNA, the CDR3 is TGTGCCAGCTCACCATGGAGACCCGTAATTAGCGGGGCTCTGAACACCGGGGAGCTGTTTTTT.

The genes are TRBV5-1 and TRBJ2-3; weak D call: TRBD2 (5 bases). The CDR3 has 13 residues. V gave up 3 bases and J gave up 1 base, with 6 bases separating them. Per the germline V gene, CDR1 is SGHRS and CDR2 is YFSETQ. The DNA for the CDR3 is TGCGCCAGCAGCTACGGGGGCACAGATACGCAGTATTTT. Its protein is CASSYGGTDTQYF.

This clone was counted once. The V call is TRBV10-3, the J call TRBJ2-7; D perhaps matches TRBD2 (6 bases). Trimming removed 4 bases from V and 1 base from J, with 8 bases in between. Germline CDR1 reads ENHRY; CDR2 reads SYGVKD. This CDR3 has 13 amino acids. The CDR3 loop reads CAISVGGSYEQYF. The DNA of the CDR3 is TGTGCCATCAGTGTTGGGGGGTCCTACGAGCAGTACTTC.

The CDR3 DNA reads TGTGCCAGTAGTATTGCGTCGTCCCGGGATACGCAGTATTTT. This codes for CASSIASSRDTQYF. The chain is built from TRBV19 and TRBJ2-3; D ambiguous. With 3 bases removed from V and 6 bases from J, the gap between germline ends came to 13 bases. CDR3 length equals 14 residues. CDR1 LNHDA and CDR2 SQIVND come from the germline V gene (reference sequence).

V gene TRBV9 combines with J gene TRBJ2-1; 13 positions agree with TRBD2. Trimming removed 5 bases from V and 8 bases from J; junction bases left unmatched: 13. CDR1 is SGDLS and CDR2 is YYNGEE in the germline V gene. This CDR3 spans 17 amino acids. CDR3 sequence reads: CASSGGTGTSGIYEQFF. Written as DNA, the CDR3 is TGTGCCAGCAGTGGGGGGACCGGGACTAGCGGGATTTATGAGCAGTTCTTC.

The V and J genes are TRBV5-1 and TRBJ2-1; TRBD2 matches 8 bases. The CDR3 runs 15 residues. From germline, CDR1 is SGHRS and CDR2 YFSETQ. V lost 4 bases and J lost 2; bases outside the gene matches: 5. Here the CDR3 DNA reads TGCGCCAGCAGCCCGGTAGCGGGAACCTACAATGAGCAGTTCTTC. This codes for CASSPVAGTYNEQFF. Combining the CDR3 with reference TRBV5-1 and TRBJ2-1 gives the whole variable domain KAGVTQTPRYLIKTRGQQVTLSCSPISGHRSVSWYQQTPGQGLQFLFEYFSETQRNKGNFPGRFSGRQFSNSRSEMNVSTLELGDSALYLCASSPVAGTYNEQFFGPGTRLTVL.

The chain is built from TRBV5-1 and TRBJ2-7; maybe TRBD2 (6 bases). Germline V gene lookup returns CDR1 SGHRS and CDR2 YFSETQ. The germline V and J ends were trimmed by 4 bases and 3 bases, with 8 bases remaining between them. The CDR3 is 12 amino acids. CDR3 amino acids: CASSPRGYEQYF. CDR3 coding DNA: TGCGCCAGCAGCCCGCGGGGCTACGAGCAGTACTTC.

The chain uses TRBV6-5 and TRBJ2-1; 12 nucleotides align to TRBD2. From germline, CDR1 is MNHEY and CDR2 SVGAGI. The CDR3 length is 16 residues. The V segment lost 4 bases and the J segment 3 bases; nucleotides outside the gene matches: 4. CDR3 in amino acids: CASSLRTSGIYNEQFF. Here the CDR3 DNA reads TGTGCCAGCAGTTTGAGGACTAGCGGGATCTACAATGAGCAGTTCTTC.

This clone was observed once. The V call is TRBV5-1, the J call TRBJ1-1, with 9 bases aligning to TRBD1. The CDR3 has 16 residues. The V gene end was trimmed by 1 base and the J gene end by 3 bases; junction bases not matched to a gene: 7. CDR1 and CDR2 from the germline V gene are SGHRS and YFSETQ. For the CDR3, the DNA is TGCGCCAGCAGCTTGTCCGGACAGGGGTTTCACACTGAAGCTTTCTTT. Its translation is CASSLSGQGFHTEAFF.

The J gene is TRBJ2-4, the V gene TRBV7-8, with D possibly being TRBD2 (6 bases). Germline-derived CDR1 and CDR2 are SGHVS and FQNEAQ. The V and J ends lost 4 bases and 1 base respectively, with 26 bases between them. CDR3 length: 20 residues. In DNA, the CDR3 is TGTGCCAGCAGCTCGACGGAGACGAGGGCCGGGAGACCCGCCAAAAACATTCAGTACTTC. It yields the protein CASSSTETRAGRPAKNIQYF.

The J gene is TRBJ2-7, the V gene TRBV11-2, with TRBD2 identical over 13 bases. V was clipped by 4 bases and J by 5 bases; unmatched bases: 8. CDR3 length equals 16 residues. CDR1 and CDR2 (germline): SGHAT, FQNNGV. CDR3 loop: CASSYGLAGVQNEQYF. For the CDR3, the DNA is TGTGCCAGCAGCTACGGACTAGCGGGAGTACAAAACGAGCAGTACTTC.

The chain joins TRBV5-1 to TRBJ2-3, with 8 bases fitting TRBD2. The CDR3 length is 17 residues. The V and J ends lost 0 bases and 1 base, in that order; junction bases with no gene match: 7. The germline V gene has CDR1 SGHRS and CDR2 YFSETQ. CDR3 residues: CASSLAAGGRGTDTQYF. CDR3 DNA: TGCGCCAGCAGCTTGGCCGCGGGGGGCCGGGGCACAGATACGCAGTATTTT.

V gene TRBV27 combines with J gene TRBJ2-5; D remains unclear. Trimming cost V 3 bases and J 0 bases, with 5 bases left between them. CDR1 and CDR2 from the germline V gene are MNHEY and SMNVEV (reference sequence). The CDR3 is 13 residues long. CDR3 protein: CASSFLYQETQYF. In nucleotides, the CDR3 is TGTGCCAGCAGTTTCCTGTACCAAGAGACCCAGTACTTC.

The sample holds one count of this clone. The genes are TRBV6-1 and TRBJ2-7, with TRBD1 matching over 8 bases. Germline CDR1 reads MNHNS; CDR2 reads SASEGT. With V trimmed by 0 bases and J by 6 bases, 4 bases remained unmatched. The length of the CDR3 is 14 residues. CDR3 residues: CASSEAGQGAEQYF. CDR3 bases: TGTGCCAGCAGTGAAGCTGGTCAGGGGGCCGAGCAGTACTTC.

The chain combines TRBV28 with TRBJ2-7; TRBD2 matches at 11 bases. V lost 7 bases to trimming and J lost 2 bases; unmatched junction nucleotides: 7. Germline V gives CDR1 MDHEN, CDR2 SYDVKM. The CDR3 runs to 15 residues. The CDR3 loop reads CASTPLAGGTYEQYF. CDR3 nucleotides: TGTGCCAGCACTCCGCTAGCGGGAGGAACCTACGAGCAGTACTTC.

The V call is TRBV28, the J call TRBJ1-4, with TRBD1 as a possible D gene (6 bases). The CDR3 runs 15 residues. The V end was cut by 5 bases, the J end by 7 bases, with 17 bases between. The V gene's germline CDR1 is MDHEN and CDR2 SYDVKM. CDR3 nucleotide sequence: TGTGCCAGCAGTAACGCGCCCCGGACAGCTGAAAAACTGTTTTTT. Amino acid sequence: CASSNAPRTAEKLFF. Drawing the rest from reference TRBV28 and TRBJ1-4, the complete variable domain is DVKVTQSSRYLVKRTGEKVFLECVQDMDHENMFWYRQDPGLGLRLIYFSYDVKMKEKGDIPEGYSVSREKKERFSLILESASTNQTSMYLCASSNAPRTAEKLFFGSGTQLSVL.